Presented here are 9 T cell receptor beta chains from one specimen sequenced in a study of shared clonotypes between healthy human individuals. Using immunoSEQ multiplex PCR, the repertoire was profiled, and TCRdb retains in-frame clones only, with some absent. The repertoire has about 500,000 clones, over 60% of them found once; the top ten carry 12%. The specimen was PBMCs. Receptor source: a woman aged 40 to 50 in good health. Some clones in this sample may be carry-over from other donors' samples.

V is TRBV19 and J is TRBJ2-7; possible D gene TRBD1, 5 bases. The V gene lost 3 bases and the J gene lost 2 bases, with 17 bases spanning the gap. This CDR3 has 16 amino acids. Germline V gene lookup returns CDR1 LNHDA and CDR2 SQIVND (reference sequence). CDR3 loop: CASSIGRELGAYEQYF. The CDR3 nucleotides are TGTGCCAGTAGTATCGGAAGGGAATTAGGGGCCTACGAGCAGTACTTC.

V and J are TRBV7-8 and TRBJ1-1, with unresolved D. V was pared by 3 bases and J by 0 bases, with 8 bases between. The CDR3 contains 14 residues. The V gene's germline CDR1 is SGHVS and CDR2 FQNEAQ. CDR3 residues: CASSFGMLNTEAFF. The CDR3 nucleotides read TGTGCCAGCAGCTTCGGGATGTTGAACACTGAAGCTTTCTTT.

The gene calls are TRBV20-1 and TRBJ2-1; maybe TRBD2 (7 bases). V lost 5 bases to trimming and J lost 9 bases, with 11 bases between them. This CDR3 comprises 11 residues. Looked up from germline, CDR1 is DFQATT and CDR2 is SNEGSKA (reference sequence). The CDR3 DNA reads as TGCAGTGCTGCCCGGGGGGCTGAGCAGTTCTTC. This translates into CSAARGAEQFF.

The V gene is TRBV30, the J gene TRBJ1-5; D possibly corresponds to TRBD1 (6 bases). CDR3 length: 14 amino acids. V lost 1 base to trimming and J lost 4 bases, with 11 bases between them. Per germline, CDR1 GTSNPN and CDR2 SVGIG (reference sequence). The CDR3 coding sequence is TGTGCCTGGAGTGACGGACAGCCGAATCAGCCCCAGCATTTT. Translated: CAWSDGQPNQPQHF.

This clone appeared a few times. The V gene is TRBV28, the J gene TRBJ2-1; 7 bases fit TRBD2. CDR3 length equals 14 residues. V was pared by 3 bases and J by 5 bases, with 4 bases of the junction left unmatched. Germline V gives CDR1 MDHEN, CDR2 SYDVKM. This chain's CDR3 is CASSFAGVDNEQFF. The CDR3 region has the DNA TGTGCCAGCAGTTTTGCGGGAGTAGACAATGAGCAGTTCTTC.

The rearrangement joins TRBV27 to TRBJ2-7; D could derive from TRBD1 or TRBD2 (5 bases each). The germline V gene has CDR1 MNHEY and CDR2 SMNVEV (reference sequence). Trimming cost V 6 bases and J 5 bases, with 20 bases left between them. The CDR3 totals 15 residues. CDR3: CASSPQGPSGNEQYF. The DNA of the CDR3 is TGTGCCAGCAGCCCTCAGGGCCCCTCCGGGAACGAGCAGTACTTC.

The chain joins TRBV5-1 to TRBJ2-2; D is uncertain. Trimming took off 1 base at V and 0 bases at J, with 13 bases between the two ends. This CDR3 is 17 amino acids long. CDR1 and CDR2 from the germline V gene are SGHRS and YFSETQ. CDR3 nucleotides: TGCGCCAGCAGCTTGAGACCAATGGCTGCGAACACCGGGGAGCTGTTTTTT. This gives the protein CASSLRPMAANTGELFF.

Details on this clone: This specimen includes other DNA sequences encoding the same CDR3. This chain connects TRBV9 to TRBJ2-5; D is uncertain. The CDR3 loop spans 13 amino acids. V dropped 2 bases and J dropped 5 bases, with 10 bases sitting between them. Germline lookup yields CDR1 SGDLS and CDR2 YYNGEE. The CDR3 loop is CASSVGGRETQYF. The CDR3 nucleotides are TGTGCCAGCAGCGTCGGCGGACGGGAGACCCAGTACTTC.

This clone was found a few times. The chain recombines TRBV29-1 with TRBJ1-1, with D perhaps matching TRBD1 (5 bases). Germline CDR1 and CDR2: SQVTM and ANQGSEA. V was shortened by 5 bases and J by 8 bases, with 18 bases between the two germline ends. The length of the CDR3 is 13 residues. The chain's CDR3 is CSVSPSRGVEAFF. CDR3 DNA sequence: TGCAGCGTTTCCCCCTCACGGGGGGTGGAAGCTTTCTTT.